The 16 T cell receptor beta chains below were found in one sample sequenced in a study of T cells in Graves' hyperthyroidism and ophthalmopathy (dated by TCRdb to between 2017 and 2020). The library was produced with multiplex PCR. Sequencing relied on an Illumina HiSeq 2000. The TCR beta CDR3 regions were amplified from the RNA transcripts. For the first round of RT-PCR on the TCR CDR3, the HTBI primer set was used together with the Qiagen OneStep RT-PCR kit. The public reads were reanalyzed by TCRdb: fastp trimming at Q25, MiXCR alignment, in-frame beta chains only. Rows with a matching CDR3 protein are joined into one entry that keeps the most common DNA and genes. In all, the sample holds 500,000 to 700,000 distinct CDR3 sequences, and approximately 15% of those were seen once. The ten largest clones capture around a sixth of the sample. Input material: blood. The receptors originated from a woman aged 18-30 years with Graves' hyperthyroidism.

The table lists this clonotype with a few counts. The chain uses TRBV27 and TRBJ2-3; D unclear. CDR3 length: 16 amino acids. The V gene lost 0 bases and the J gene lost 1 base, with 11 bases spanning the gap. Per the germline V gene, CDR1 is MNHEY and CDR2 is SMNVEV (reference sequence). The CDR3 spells CASSLSFNIRTDTQYF. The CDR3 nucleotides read TGTGCCAGCAGTTTATCGTTCAACATTCGCACAGATACGCAGTATTTT.

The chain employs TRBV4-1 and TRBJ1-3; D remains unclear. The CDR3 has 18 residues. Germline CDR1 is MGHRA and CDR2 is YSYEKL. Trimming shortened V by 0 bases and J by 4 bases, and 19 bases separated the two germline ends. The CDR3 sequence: CASSQDRFGSTGGNTIYF. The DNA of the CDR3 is TGCGCCAGCAGCCAAGATCGCTTCGGGTCGACGGGAGGAAACACCATATATTTT.

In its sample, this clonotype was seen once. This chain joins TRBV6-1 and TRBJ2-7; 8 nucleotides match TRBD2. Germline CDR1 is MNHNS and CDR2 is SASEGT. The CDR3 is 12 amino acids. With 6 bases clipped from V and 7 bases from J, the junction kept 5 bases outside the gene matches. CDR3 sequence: CASSGGAREQYF. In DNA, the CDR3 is TGTGCCAGCAGCGGGGGGGCTCGGGAGCAGTACTTC.

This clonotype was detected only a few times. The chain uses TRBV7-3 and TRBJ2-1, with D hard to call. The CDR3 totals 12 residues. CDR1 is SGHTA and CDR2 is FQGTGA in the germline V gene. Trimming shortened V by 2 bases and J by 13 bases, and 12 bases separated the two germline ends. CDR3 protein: CASSLSSRNQFF. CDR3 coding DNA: TGTGCCAGCAGCTTATCCTCAAGAAACCAGTTCTTC.

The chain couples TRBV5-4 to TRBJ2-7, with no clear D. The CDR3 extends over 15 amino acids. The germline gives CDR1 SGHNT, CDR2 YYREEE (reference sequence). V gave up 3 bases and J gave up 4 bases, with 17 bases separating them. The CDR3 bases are TGTGCCAGCAGCTCAATAACCTGGACCGGATACGAGCAGTACTTC. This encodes CASSSITWTGYEQYF.

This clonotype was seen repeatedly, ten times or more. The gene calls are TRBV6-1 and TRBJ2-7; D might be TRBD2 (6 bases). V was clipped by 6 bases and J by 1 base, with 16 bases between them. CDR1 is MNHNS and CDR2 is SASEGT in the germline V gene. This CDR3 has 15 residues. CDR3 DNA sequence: TGTGCCAGCAGGGGGGGAAGGGTCGGGTCCTACGAGCAGTACTTC. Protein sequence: CASRGGRVGSYEQYF.

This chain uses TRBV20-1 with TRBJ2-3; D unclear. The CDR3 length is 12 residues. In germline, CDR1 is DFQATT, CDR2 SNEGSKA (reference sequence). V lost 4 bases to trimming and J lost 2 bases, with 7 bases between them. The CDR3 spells CSATPDTDTQYF. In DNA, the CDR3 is TGCAGTGCTACTCCGGACACAGATACGCAGTATTTT.

CDR3 DNA sequence: TGTGCCAGCAGTAAAAACAGGGGGCGAGGGGACACTGAAGCTTTCTTT. It encodes CASSKNRGRGDTEAFF. V is TRBV28 and J is TRBJ1-1, with 9 bases matching TRBD1. V shed 5 bases and J 3 bases; nucleotides not matched to a gene: 10. The length of the CDR3 is 16 residues. Germline assignment: CDR1 MDHEN and CDR2 SYDVKM. The full variable domain, in which reference TRBV28 and TRBJ1-1 provide the parts outside the CDR3, is DVKVTQSSRYLVKRTGEKVFLECVQDMDHENMFWYRQDPGLGLRLIYFSYDVKMKEKGDIPEGYSVSREKKERFSLILESASTNQTSMYLCASSKNRGRGDTEAFFGQGTRLTVV.

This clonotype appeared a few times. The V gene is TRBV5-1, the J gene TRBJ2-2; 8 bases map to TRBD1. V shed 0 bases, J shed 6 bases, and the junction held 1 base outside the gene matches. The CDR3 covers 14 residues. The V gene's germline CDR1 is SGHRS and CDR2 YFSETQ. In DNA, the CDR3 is TGCGCCAGCAGCTTGGCGACAGGGGCCGGGGAGCTGTTTTTT. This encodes CASSLATGAGELFF.

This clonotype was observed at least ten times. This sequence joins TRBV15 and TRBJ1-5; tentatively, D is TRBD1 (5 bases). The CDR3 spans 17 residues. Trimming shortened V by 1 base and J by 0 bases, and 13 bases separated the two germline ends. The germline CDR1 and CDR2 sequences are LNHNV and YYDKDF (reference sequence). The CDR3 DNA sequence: TGTGCCACCAGCAGAGGAAGGGGCCGGGATAGCAATCAGCCCCAGCATTTT. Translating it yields CATSRGRGRDSNQPQHF.

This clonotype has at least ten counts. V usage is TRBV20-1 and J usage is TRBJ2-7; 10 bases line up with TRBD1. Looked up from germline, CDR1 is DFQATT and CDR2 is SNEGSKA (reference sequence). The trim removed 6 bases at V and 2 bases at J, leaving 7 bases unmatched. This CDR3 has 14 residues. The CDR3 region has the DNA TGCAGTGCCGTAAGGACAGGGGGAACCTACGAGCAGTACTTC. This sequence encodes CSAVRTGGTYEQYF.

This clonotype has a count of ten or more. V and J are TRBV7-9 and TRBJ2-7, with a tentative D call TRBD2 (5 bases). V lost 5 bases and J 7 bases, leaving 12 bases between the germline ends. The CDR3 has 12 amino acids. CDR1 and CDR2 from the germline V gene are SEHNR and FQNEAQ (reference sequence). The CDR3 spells CASSRGLGEQYF. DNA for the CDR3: TGTGCCAGCAGCCGAGGGTTGGGGGAGCAGTACTTC.

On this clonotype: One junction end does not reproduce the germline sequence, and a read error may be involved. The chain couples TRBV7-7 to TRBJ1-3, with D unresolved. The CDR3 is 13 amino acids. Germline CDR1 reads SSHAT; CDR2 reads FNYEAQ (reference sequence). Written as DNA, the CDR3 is TGTGCTAGCAGCCAAGGGTGGGGAAACACCATATATTTT. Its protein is CASSQGWGNTIYF.

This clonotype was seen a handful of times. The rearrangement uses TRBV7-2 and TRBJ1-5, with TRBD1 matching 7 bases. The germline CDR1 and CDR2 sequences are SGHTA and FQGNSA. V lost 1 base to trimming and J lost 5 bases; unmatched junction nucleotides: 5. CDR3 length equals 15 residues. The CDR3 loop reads CASSLEEGAYQPQHF. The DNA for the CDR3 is TGTGCCAGCAGCTTAGAGGAGGGGGCCTATCAGCCCCAGCATTTT.

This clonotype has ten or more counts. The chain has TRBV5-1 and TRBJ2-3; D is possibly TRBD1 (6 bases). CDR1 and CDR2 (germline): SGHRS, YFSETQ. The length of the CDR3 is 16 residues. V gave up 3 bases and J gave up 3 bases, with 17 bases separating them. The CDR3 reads CASSSQRGGYTDTQYF. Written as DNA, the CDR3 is TGCGCCAGCAGCTCACAAAGAGGGGGATATACAGATACGCAGTATTTT.

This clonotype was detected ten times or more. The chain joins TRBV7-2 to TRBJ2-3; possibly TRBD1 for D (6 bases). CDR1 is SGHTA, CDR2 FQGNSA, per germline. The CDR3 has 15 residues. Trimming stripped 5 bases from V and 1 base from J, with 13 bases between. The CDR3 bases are TGTGCCAGCAGCCCCCCCAGACAGGGCACAGATACGCAGTATTTT. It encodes CASSPPRQGTDTQYF.